The 16 T cell receptor beta chains below were found in one sample sequenced in a study of T cells in Graves' hyperthyroidism and ophthalmopathy. Amplified TCR beta CDR3 regions came from RNA transcripts. Primed by the HTBI set, a first-round RT-PCR was run on the TCR CDR3. TCRdb reprocessed the multiplex PCR reads with MiXCR, giving one entry per CDR3 protein. The data show a few hundred thousand distinct CDR3 sequences, with 20% seen just once and less than 30% held by the top ten. Sequencing was carried out using blood. The receptors derive from a man aged 18-30 years with Graves' hyperthyroidism.

The rearrangement joins TRBV27 to TRBJ2-5, with no clear D. Germline CDR1 MNHEY, CDR2 SMNVEV (reference sequence). V was trimmed by 5 bases and J by 7 bases, leaving 14 bases between them. The CDR3 sequence is 13 residues long. CDR3: CASSRVNSGTQYF. The CDR3 region has the DNA TGTGCCAGCAGTCGGGTGAACTCGGGGACCCAGTACTTC.

The rearrangement joins TRBV6-5 to TRBJ2-5; 11 bases line up with TRBD2. Germline-derived CDR1 and CDR2 are MNHEY and SVGAGI. This CDR3 has 16 residues. V lost 6 bases and J lost 5; bases outside the gene matches: 11. In DNA, the CDR3 is TGTGCCAGCAGCCCCCGAGTAACTAGCGGGAGTGAGACCCAGTACTTC. Its translation is CASSPRVTSGSETQYF.

This chain uses TRBV5-1 with TRBJ2-7; TRBD1 agrees at 9 bases. The CDR3 is made up of 15 amino acids. The germline V gene encodes CDR1 SGHRS and CDR2 YFSETQ. Trimming removed 3 bases from V and 2 bases from J; junction bases left unmatched: 6. The DNA of the CDR3 is TGCGCCAGCAGCTCCTTACAGGGGGCCGCCTACGAGCAGTACTTC. The encoded protein is CASSSLQGAAYEQYF.

Remarks on this clonotype: This CDR3 is missing its conserved last phenylalanine or tryptophan, likely due to a read error. This sequence joins TRBV20-1 and TRBJ2-7, with 10 bases aligning to TRBD1. This CDR3 is built from 17 residues. The germline gives CDR1 DFQATT, CDR2 SNEGSKA (reference sequence). The V and J ends lost 6 bases and 0 bases, in that order; junction bases with no gene match: 14. CDR3 protein: CSANFPGQGPSSYEQYY. The CDR3, as DNA: TGCAGTGCCAACTTTCCGGGACAGGGGCCGAGCTCCTACGAGCAGTACTAC.

Only one count was recorded for this clonotype. The DNA of the CDR3 is TGCAGTGCTAGAGACTCAAAGACAGGGAGGAAGACTGAAGCTTTCTTT. It specifies CSARDSKTGRKTEAFF. The V call is TRBV20-1, the J call TRBJ1-1, with TRBD1 matching 7 bases. CDR1 DFQATT and CDR2 SNEGSKA come from the germline V gene (reference sequence). Losses at the gene ends were 0 bases for V and 5 bases for J; bases not matched to a gene: 12. The CDR3 runs 16 residues.

This clonotype was recorded many times. This chain connects TRBV28 to TRBJ1-2; D ambiguous. Germline V lookup: CDR1 MDHEN, CDR2 SYDVKM. This CDR3 is 13 amino acids long. Trimming cost V 6 bases and J 0 bases, with 8 bases left between them. For the CDR3, the DNA is TGTGCCAGCAGCCCATCCCCTAACTATGGCTACACCTTC. This encodes CASSPSPNYGYTF.

This clonotype was seen more than once but under ten times. Here the CDR3 reads CASSPSSRSSDGGYTF. DNA of the CDR3: TGTGCCAGCTCACCATCCAGTCGCAGTTCGGATGGTGGCTACACCTTC. The chain has TRBV18 and TRBJ1-2; D uncertain. The CDR3 runs 16 residues. CDR1 is KGHSH, CDR2 LQKENI, per germline. V dropped 2 bases and J dropped 7 bases, with 20 bases sitting between them.

The J gene is TRBJ2-2, the V gene TRBV27; 11 nucleotides align to TRBD2. The CDR3 spans 16 residues. Germline assignment: CDR1 MNHEY and CDR2 SMNVEV (reference sequence). Trimming removed 6 bases from V and 7 bases from J; junction bases left unmatched: 10. The DNA for the CDR3 is TGTGCCAGCAGGATTAGCGGGGGGGTCGTCAACGGGGAGCTGTTTTTT. Protein: CASRISGGVVNGELFF.

On this clonotype: No conserved phenylalanine or tryptophan is present at the end of the CDR3, so a read error is the likely explanation. The chain recombines TRBV6-5 with TRBJ2-2; 14 positions match TRBD2. CDR3 length equals 16 residues. The V gene's germline CDR1 is MNHEY and CDR2 SVGAGI. With 6 bases clipped from V and 7 bases from J, the junction kept 7 bases outside the gene matches. The CDR3 region is CASSLTSGGASGELFL. The CDR3 DNA reads TGTGCCAGCAGCTTGACTAGCGGGGGGGCCAGCGGGGAGCTGTTTTTG.

Of note for this clonotype: No conserved phenylalanine or tryptophan is present at the end of the CDR3, so a read error is the likely explanation. The limits of the CDR3 on the DNA are not certain, so only TCRdb's listed CDR3 is given. V gene TRBV11-2 combines with J gene TRBJ2-7. Germline CDR1 is SGHAT and CDR2 is FQNNGV. A total of 8 residues make up the CDR3, ends included. CDR3 residues: CASSLIPR.

This clonotype appeared many times. Here the CDR3 reads CATSREYGTQYF. The CDR3 coding sequence is TGTGCCACCAGCAGAGAGTACGGGACCCAGTACTTC. The rearrangement uses TRBV15 and TRBJ2-5; the D is unclear. The germline V gene has CDR1 LNHNV and CDR2 YYDKDF (reference sequence). The CDR3 is made up of 12 amino acids. Trimming stripped 0 bases from V and 7 bases from J, with 6 bases between.

The genes are TRBV28 and TRBJ2-7; maybe TRBD2 (5 bases). The germline gives CDR1 MDHEN, CDR2 SYDVKM. The V gene lost 2 bases and the J gene lost 1 base, with 12 bases spanning the gap. This CDR3 contains 15 residues. CDR3 nucleotide sequence: TGTGCCAGCAGTTTACTGGCCAGGAGGTCCTACGAGCAGTACTTC. Translation gives CASSLLARRSYEQYF.

This clonotype was counted ten times or more. The gene calls are TRBV12-3 or TRBV12-4 and TRBJ2-2; the match to TRBD1 covers 7 bases. The CDR3 contains 16 residues. V lost 5 bases, J lost 8 bases, and 14 bases stayed unmatched. The CDR3 DNA is TGTGCCAGCAGTCTATATGACAGGGCCCGAGGGGGGGAGCTGTTTTTT. As protein: CASSLYDRARGGELFF.

This clonotype was counted many times. The J gene is TRBJ1-1, the V gene TRBV6-5; a weak D match, TRBD1 (6 bases). Deletions cut 4 bases from V and 1 base from J, with 16 bases between. Per germline, CDR1 MNHEY and CDR2 SVGAGI. The length of the CDR3 is 16 residues. This chain's CDR3 is CASSSLKRTANTEAFF. The DNA for the CDR3 is TGTGCCAGCAGTTCTTTAAAAAGGACAGCGAACACTGAAGCTTTCTTT.

The rearrangement links TRBV28 to TRBJ2-4, with unresolved D. This CDR3 region has 15 residues. With 3 bases removed from V and 2 bases from J, the gap between germline ends came to 11 bases. CDR1 and CDR2 (germline): MDHEN, SYDVKM. The CDR3 DNA reads as TGTGCCAGCAGTTTTCTGCAGTTGACCAAAAACATTCAGTACTTC. Amino acids: CASSFLQLTKNIQYF.

This clonotype occurred many times. The chain has TRBV2 and TRBJ2-5; D perhaps matches TRBD2 (5 bases). The V end was cut by 6 bases, the J end by 2 bases, with 13 bases between. Germline V gene data show CDR1 as SNHLY and CDR2 as FYNNEI. The CDR3 spans 14 residues. The CDR3 sequence: CASRYSAEQETQYF. CDR3 coding DNA: TGTGCCAGCAGATATAGCGCGGAACAAGAGACCCAGTACTTC.